The sequence of this T cell receptor beta chain was determined in a study of CD4 and CD8 cells across lung adenocarcinoma regions (dated by TCRdb to about 2018). At the level of the whole study: Intratumor heterogeneity of the T cell receptor repertoire was examined by comparing tumor centers with tumor margins.

Library preparation employed PCR. Sequenced using a HiSeq X Ten. Using fastp at Q25 and MiXCR, TCRdb reprocessed the public reads and kept productive beta chains. CDR3 protein duplicates are merged, each entry listing the most common genes and DNA. In all, the sample holds over 15,000 distinct CDR3 sequences, and around 53% of those were seen once. The ten largest account for approximately 30% of the sample. Note on this clonotype: There is no known antigen for this receptor. The sample holds no much larger clone one base away, and base qualities are not on file.

The donors were patients who had localized lung adenocarcinoma, which is a subtype of non-small cell lung cancer. The centers of localized lung adenocarcinomas were where the samples came from. For TCR repertoire analysis, CD8+ T cells from tumor tissue were profiled separately from CD4+ T cells. The germline V gene encodes CDR1 MGHDK and CDR2 SYGVNS. Inclusive of the bounding cysteine and phenylalanine, the CDR3 is 14 residues long. Only CDR3 DNA remains: 42 bases, in frame from the first base. Sequencing input: CD8+ T cells from the center of a lung tumor. What this sample's cell subset or site label stands for: tumor center region. This TCR derives from a female donor with lung adenocarcinoma. The CD4 and CD8 labels of this study may be unreliable. Recombination joined TRBV25-1 with TRBJ2-5; TRBD1 matches 8 bases in the middle. The DNA end lines up better with TRBJ2-7; the J call may be wrong. The CDR3: CASSGSRGPYEQYF. The sequenced DNA: TGTGCCAGCAGTGGCAGCAGGGGGCCCTACGAGCAGTACTTC.